This T cell receptor (beta chain) was documented in a study of control samples from healthy donors and cancer patients. CDR3 length equals 15 residues. Trimming took off 1 base at V and 5 bases at J, with 15 bases between the two ends. Germline CDR1 and CDR2: SGHVS and FQNEAQ. Method: immunoSEQ multiplex PCR; TCRdb's copy keeps in-frame clones and lacks some. The sample lists over 100,000 clones, 90% occurring once. Sequencing was done on a sample of blood. The V call is TRBV7-8, the J call TRBJ2-7; no clear D. The origin of this receptor is a human donor in good health. The donor label of this sample is uncertain. The CDR3 sequence: CASSLVDWAIHEQYF. CDR3 DNA sequence: TGTGCCAGCAGCTTAGTAGATTGGGCAATACACGAGCAGTACTTC.